The TCR beta chain under discussion was sequenced for a study of shared clonotypes between healthy human individuals. General study points: Deeper or shallower sequencing was expected to change how clonotypes are shared among donors.

Note on this clone: The antigen is not known.

Produced via immunoSEQ multiplex PCR; TCRdb's table is partial and in-frame only. Here the sample spans around 2.1 million clones, almost 96% being singletons. This receptor was taken from a man aged 18 to 30 in good health. The specimen sequenced was naive CD4+ T cells sorted from blood. Indicated subset: CD45RA+ positively selected.

The CDR3 DNA is TGTGCCAGCAGCGGGGTCATGGGAGATACGCAGTATTTT. This sequence encodes CASSGVMGDTQYF. The chain has TRBV7-9 and TRBJ2-3; D uncertain. The CDR3 runs 13 residues. Trimming pared 5 bases from V and 5 bases from J, leaving 11 bases between. CDR1 is SEHNR and CDR2 is FQNEAQ in the germline V gene (reference sequence). The full variable domain, in which reference TRBV7-9 and TRBJ2-3 provide the parts outside the CDR3, is DTGVSQNPRHKITKRGQNVTFRCDPISEHNRLYWYRQTLGQGPEFLTYFQNEAQLEKSRLLSDRFSAERPKGSFSTLEIQRTEQGDSAMYLCASSGVMGDTQYFGPGTRLTVL.